These 3 T cell receptor beta chains share one sample of origin, sequenced in a study of T cell repertoires in cytomegalovirus infection. TCRdb reprocessed the reads via MiXCR and lists one record per CDR3 protein. The profile shows 650,000 to 900,000 distinct CDR3 sequences, 25% to 30% of them singletons. The antigens for these receptors are not known. Sequenced material: cultured CD8+ T cells from PBMCs, taken from culture after CMV antigen stimulation. The receptors were sampled from a human donor in good health (CMV status not recorded). Some clones in this sample may be carry-over from other donors' samples.

In its sample, this clonotype was seen a few times. V usage is TRBV6-2 or TRBV6-3 and J usage is TRBJ2-5, with 9 nucleotides matching TRBD2. Per the germline V gene, CDR1 is MNHEY and CDR2 is SVGEGT. Trimming at V came to 6 bases and at J to 4 bases, leaving 9 bases not matched to a gene. The CDR3 is 15 amino acids. The CDR3 sequence: CASRDSGGLRETQYF. CDR3 sequence (DNA): TGTGCCAGCAGGGATAGCGGGGGCCTTAGAGAGACCCAGTACTTC.

This clonotype was seen repeatedly, ten times or more. The CDR3 bases are TGTGCCAGCAGCTTAAACAGCTTAAACACTGAAGCTTTCTTT. Translation gives CASSLNSLNTEAFF. The V gene is TRBV7-2, the J gene TRBJ1-1; D not certain. The CDR3 covers 14 residues. V was cut by 2 bases and J by 2 bases, with 9 bases left in between. Germline CDR1 is SGHTA and CDR2 is FQGNSA.

The chain employs TRBV4-1 and TRBJ1-2, with D unclear. Trimming removed 0 bases at V and 2 bases at J, with 10 bases between. The CDR3 contains 15 residues. Per the germline V gene, CDR1 is MGHRA and CDR2 is YSYEKL. The CDR3 reads CASSQDNLQNYGYTF. CDR3 nucleotide sequence: TGCGCCAGCAGCCAAGATAATTTACAGAACTATGGCTACACCTTC.